This entry lists 11 T cell receptor beta chains sequenced from one sample in a study of patients and donors after allogeneic stem cell transplantation. MiXCR, applied by TCRdb to the RT-PCR reads, yields one record per CDR3 protein. The repertoire holds some 960,000 distinct CDR3 sequences, with around 17% as singletons. Material: blood, either unsorted or a sorted T cell fraction (not recorded which). These receptors all come from a human donor who was either an allogeneic HSCT recipient or a stem cell or donor lymphocyte infusion donor (not recorded which). It is not recorded whose cells these are; they may come from a transplant donor.

This clonotype has just a few counts. The gene calls are TRBV5-6 and TRBJ2-5; D perhaps matches TRBD2 (7 bases). Germline V gene data show CDR1 as SGHDT and CDR2 as YYEEEE. The CDR3 spans 15 residues. The V and J ends lost 4 bases and 4 bases respectively, with 17 bases between them. CDR3 bases: TGTGCCAGCAGCGTAAACGGGGGGCTGATAGAGACCCAGTACTTC. Residues: CASSVNGGLIETQYF.

The V and J genes are TRBV13 and TRBJ1-5; 12 bases agree with TRBD1. The germline gives CDR1 PRHDT, CDR2 FYEKMQ (reference sequence). This CDR3 region has 17 residues. Unmatched junction bases numbered 8, after V lost 5 bases and J lost 3 bases. The CDR3: CASSQEGQGAINQPQHF. The DNA of the CDR3 is TGTGCCAGCAGCCAAGAGGGACAGGGGGCGATCAATCAGCCCCAGCATTTT. Full variable domain (remainder filled in from reference TRBV13 and TRBJ1-5): AAGVIQSPRHLIKEKRETATLKCYPIPRHDTVYWYQQGPGQDPQFLISFYEKMQSDKGSIPDRFSAQQFSDYHSELNMSSLELGDSALYFCASSQEGQGAINQPQHFGDGTRLSIL.

This clonotype appeared a few times. The genes are TRBV20-1 and TRBJ2-2; a weak D match, TRBD2 (6 bases). Trimming stripped 3 bases from V and 3 bases from J, with 14 bases between. Germline loops: CDR1 DFQATT, CDR2 SNEGSKA (reference sequence). This CDR3 spans 15 amino acids. The CDR3 sequence: CSARLQGGYTGELFF. DNA of the CDR3: TGCAGTGCTAGGTTGCAGGGAGGATACACCGGGGAGCTGTTTTTT.

The chain links TRBV9 to TRBJ2-7; D assignment may be TRBD1 or TRBD2 (5 bases each). This CDR3 spans 14 amino acids. The germline CDR1 and CDR2 sequences are SGDLS and YYNGEE. V lost 3 bases, J lost 1 base, and 11 bases lay in between. CDR3: CASSAWDGSYEQYF. Here the CDR3 DNA reads TGTGCCAGCAGCGCCTGGGACGGATCCTACGAGCAGTACTTC.

V and J are TRBV9 and TRBJ2-3; D gene unclear. The CDR3 runs to 15 residues. Trimming stripped 0 bases from V and 5 bases from J, with 13 bases between. Germline-derived CDR1 and CDR2 are SGDLS and YYNGEE. As DNA, the CDR3 is TGTGCCAGCAGCGTAGGGGCAGATCTGGGAGATACGCAGTATTTT. Translating gives CASSVGADLGDTQYF.

In its sample, this clonotype was seen a few times. This chain connects TRBV4-2 to TRBJ2-3; TRBD2 aligns across 8 bases. Germline CDR1 LGHNA, CDR2 YNFKEQ. The J segment lost 1 base and the V segment lost 0 bases, leaving 6 bases of the junction unmatched. This CDR3 is 17 amino acids long. DNA of the CDR3: TGTGCCAGCAGCCAAGATCGTAGCGGGGCTGGCACAGATACGCAGTATTTT. Residues: CASSQDRSGAGTDTQYF.

The rearrangement links TRBV5-1 to TRBJ2-5; D ambiguous. In germline, CDR1 is SGHRS, CDR2 YFSETQ. The length of the CDR3 is 15 residues. The V end was cut by 0 bases, the J end by 3 bases, with 12 bases between. CDR3 coding DNA: TGCGCCAGCAGCTTGGCAATCAGAACCAAAGAGACCCAGTACTTC. Its translation is CASSLAIRTKETQYF.

This clonotype was counted between two and nine times. The chain is built from TRBV25-1 and TRBJ2-5; D possibly matches TRBD1 or TRBD2 (5 bases each). The CDR3 sequence is 14 residues long. Germline CDR1 and CDR2: MGHDK and SYGVNS. V dropped 1 base and J dropped 5 bases, with 11 bases sitting between them. In DNA, the CDR3 is TGTGCCAGCAGTGAATTGGGGGTAGTGGAGACCCAGTACTTC. Translation: CASSELGVVETQYF.

This chain uses TRBV12-3 or TRBV12-4 with TRBJ2-3; TRBD2 agrees at 10 bases. J gave up 0 bases and V 3 bases, and 12 bases lay outside the gene matches. The CDR3 consists of 19 residues. The chain's CDR3 is CASSFGAEAGGRSTDTQYF. The CDR3 DNA reads as TGTGCCAGCAGTTTCGGAGCTGAAGCGGGAGGGCGGAGCACAGATACGCAGTATTTT.

The chain combines TRBV15 with TRBJ2-3, with D unresolved. This CDR3 is 11 amino acids long. Germline V gene data show CDR1 as LNHNV and CDR2 as YYDKDF (reference sequence). V gave up 5 bases and J gave up 8 bases, with 8 bases separating them. Here the CDR3 reads CATSGSLTQYF. The CDR3 nucleotides read TGTGCCACCAGCGGTAGCCTTACGCAGTATTTT.

In nucleotides, the CDR3 is TGTGCCAGCAGTTCATTGGGCGGGGGCTACAATGAGCAGTTCTTC. This codes for CASSSLGGGYNEQFF. V gene TRBV6-8 combines with J gene TRBJ2-1, with 7 bases identical to TRBD2. CDR1 and CDR2 from the germline V gene are MNHGY and SAAAGT. This CDR3 contains 15 residues. V gave up 4 bases and J gave up 3 bases; unmatched junction bases: 6.